Below are 22 T cell receptor beta chains sequenced from a single sample in a study of T cell responses to AZD1222 COVID-19 vaccine. The data were produced by immunoSEQ multiplex PCR, yet TCRdb's version contains in-frame clones alone and is incomplete. The sample yields roughly 120,000 clones, about 88% seen once. The source material was peripheral blood, sampled on day 0 of MenACWY control vaccination. Receptor source: an adult in good health.

This rearrangement joins TRBV29-1 to TRBJ2-1; TRBD1 is a possible D gene (6 bases). The germline gives CDR1 SQVTM, CDR2 ANQGSEA. The CDR3 loop spans 14 amino acids. Trimming took 7 bases from V and 0 from J, leaving 13 bases between them. The CDR3 DNA follows: TGCAGCGCCGTGTTAGGGGGCTCCTACAATGAGCAGTTCTTC. Protein: CSAVLGGSYNEQFF.

CDR3 sequence: CASSPNWSIRAQYEQYF. The DNA of the CDR3 is TGTGCCAGCTCACCAAATTGGTCCATCCGAGCGCAATACGAGCAGTACTTC. The genes are TRBV18 and TRBJ2-7; unclear D gene. The CDR3 covers 17 residues. V was pared by 2 bases and J by 4 bases, with 21 bases between. Germline V lookup: CDR1 KGHSH, CDR2 LQKENI.

CDR3 residues: CASSFGLADFGANVLTF. The CDR3 DNA follows: TGCGCCAGCAGCTTCGGGCTAGCCGACTTTGGGGCCAACGTCCTGACTTTC. The V call is TRBV5-1, the J call TRBJ2-6; possible D gene TRBD2, 5 bases. Looked up from germline, CDR1 is SGHRS and CDR2 is YFSETQ. V lost 2 bases and J lost 3, with 15 bases in between. The CDR3 has 17 amino acids.

The V call is TRBV2, the J call TRBJ1-1; 7 bases are shared with TRBD1. V shed 5 bases and J 6 bases; nucleotides not matched to a gene: 9. Germline CDR1 SNHLY, CDR2 FYNNEI. There are 14 residues in the CDR3. CDR3 region: CASSTGAGLAEAFF. The DNA of the CDR3 is TGTGCCAGCAGTACAGGGGCCGGGTTGGCTGAAGCTTTCTTT.

CDR3 amino acids: CASSPDRGRDTQYF. The DNA for the CDR3 is TGTGCCAGCAGCCCGGACAGGGGGCGAGATACGCAGTATTTT. J is TRBJ2-3 and V is TRBV11-2, with TRBD1 matching 11 bases. From germline, CDR1 is SGHAT and CDR2 FQNNGV. With V trimmed by 5 bases and J by 5 bases, 3 bases remained unmatched. The CDR3 contains 14 residues.

The chain employs TRBV10-2 and TRBJ2-1; D may be TRBD2 (6 bases). The CDR3 has 14 amino acids. CDR1 and CDR2 from the germline V gene are WSHSY and SAAADI. V shed 7 bases and J shed 4 bases, with 14 bases lying between them. CDR3 in amino acids: CASTNFGGYNEQFF. CDR3 nucleotide sequence: TGCGCCAGCACCAACTTCGGGGGTTACAATGAGCAGTTCTTC.

The chain joins TRBV18 to TRBJ2-7, with 7 bases that match TRBD1. Germline CDR1 and CDR2: KGHSH and LQKENI. Losses at the gene ends were 9 bases for V and 1 base for J; bases not matched to a gene: 9. This CDR3 has 14 amino acids. In DNA form, the CDR3 reads TGTGCCAGTACAGGGGACCTACTATCCTACGAGCAGTACTTC. This codes for CASTGDLLSYEQYF.

The chain carries TRBV15 and TRBJ2-6; the D gene is possibly TRBD1 (6 bases). Germline CDR1 is LNHNV and CDR2 is YYDKDF (reference sequence). The V and J ends lost 0 bases and 2 bases respectively, with 8 bases between them. This CDR3 comprises 16 residues. As DNA, the CDR3 is TGTGCCACCAGCAGAGATAACAGGGCTGGGGCCAACGTCCTGACTTTC. It yields the protein CATSRDNRAGANVLTF.

The V gene is TRBV21-1, the J gene TRBJ2-7; TRBD1 was called by the table and not checked on the DNA. TRBV21-1 counts as a pseudogene. This CDR3 is built from 14 residues. CDR3 amino acids: CASSNRTGPLEQYF. The CDR3, as DNA: TGTGCCAGCAGCAACAGGACAGGCCCCCTCGAGCAGTACTTC.

This chain uses TRBV10-3 with TRBJ1-2; TRBD1 aligns across 9 bases. There are 15 residues in the CDR3. The junction had 9 bases not matched to a gene; V was cut back by 2 bases and J by 8 bases. Germline CDR1 ENHRY, CDR2 SYGVKD. Here the CDR3 DNA reads TGTGCCATCAGTGAGGGGACAGGGAACGGGATCGGCTACACCTTC. This encodes CAISEGTGNGIGYTF.

The J gene is TRBJ1-3, the V gene TRBV29-1, with D unclear. V dropped 0 bases and J dropped 4 bases, with 10 bases sitting between them. Germline V lookup: CDR1 SQVTM, CDR2 ANQGSEA. The CDR3 loop spans 14 amino acids. The CDR3 region is CSVEDARYGNTIYF. Here the CDR3 DNA reads TGCAGCGTTGAAGATGCTAGATACGGAAACACCATATATTTT. Together with reference TRBV29-1 and TRBJ1-3, the CDR3 gives the full variable domain: SAVISQKPSRDICQRGTSLTIQCQVDSQVTMMFWYRQQPGQSLTLIATANQGSEATYESGFVIDKFPISRPNLTFSTLTVSNMSPEDSSIYLCSVEDARYGNTIYFGEGSWLTVV.

V and J are TRBV19 and TRBJ1-2; perhaps TRBD1 as D (5 bases). CDR1 is LNHDA, CDR2 SQIVND, per germline (reference sequence). Trimming shortened V by 7 bases and J by 1 base, and 16 bases separated the two germline ends. The CDR3 runs to 15 residues. The CDR3 DNA is TGTGCCAGTACCACACGGGGACGTTTTAACTATGGCTACACCTTC. Residues: CASTTRGRFNYGYTF.

The J gene is TRBJ2-5, the V gene TRBV18, with TRBD1 matching 11 bases. In germline, CDR1 is KGHSH, CDR2 LQKENI. The V gene end was trimmed by 3 bases and the J gene end by 10 bases; junction bases not matched to a gene: 7. CDR3 size: 14 residues. CDR3 in amino acids: CASSPGTGGRDQYF. CDR3 sequence (DNA): TGTGCCAGCTCACCGGGGACAGGGGGTCGGGACCAGTACTTC. Based on the CDR3 plus reference TRBV18 and TRBJ2-5, the full variable domain is NAGVMQNPRHLVRRRGQEARLRCSPMKGHSHVYWYRQLPEEGLKFMVYLQKENIIDESGMPKERFSAEFPKEGPSILRIQQVVRGDSAAYFCASSPGTGGRDQYFGPGTRLLVL.

The rearrangement links TRBV30 to TRBJ1-3, with D tentatively TRBD1 (6 bases). The V end was cut by 8 bases, the J end by 1 base, with 15 bases between. Germline V gene sequence: CDR1 GTSNPN, CDR2 SVGIG (reference sequence). CDR3 length: 14 residues. CDR3 in amino acids: CAQNKGGSGNTIYF. As DNA, the CDR3 is TGTGCCCAGAATAAAGGGGGTTCTGGAAACACCATATATTTT.

The V gene is TRBV19, the J gene TRBJ2-1, with TRBD1 identical over 7 bases. With V trimmed by 6 bases and J by 2 bases, 4 bases remained unmatched. Per germline, CDR1 LNHDA and CDR2 SQIVND (reference sequence). The CDR3 has 14 amino acids. Written as DNA, the CDR3 is TGTGCCAGTAGGGGGCAGGGGGCCTACAATGAGCAGTTCTTC. Its protein product is CASRGQGAYNEQFF.

The chain has TRBV28 and TRBJ2-7; TRBD2 aligns across 11 bases. Per germline, CDR1 MDHEN and CDR2 SYDVKM. The CDR3 is made up of 16 amino acids. After removal of 4 bases from V and 5 bases from J, the junction contained 10 bases not matched to a gene. The CDR3 region has the DNA TGTGCCAGCAGTTCAACGGGACTAGCGGATAGAAACGAGCAGTACTTC. This gives the protein CASSSTGLADRNEQYF.

The rearrangement links TRBV2 to TRBJ2-1; weak D call: TRBD2 (6 bases). The CDR3 totals 11 residues. Germline values: CDR1 SNHLY, CDR2 FYNNEI. The V and J ends lost 5 bases and 12 bases respectively, with 11 bases between them. CDR3 nucleotide sequence: TGTGCCAGCAGTCCACTAGCTGGGCAGTTCTTC. Its translation is CASSPLAGQFF.

The chain is built from TRBV7-9 and TRBJ1-1; no reliable D call. The CDR3 is 15 amino acids. The germline CDR1 and CDR2 sequences are SEHNR and FQNEAQ (reference sequence). The germline V and J ends were trimmed by 5 bases and 6 bases, with 19 bases remaining between them. Here the CDR3 DNA reads TGTGCCAGCAGCAGACACGCCGGACTTGTAGCTGAAGCTTTCTTT. This translates into CASSRHAGLVAEAFF.

This clone was found once. The sample carries other DNA sequences with the same CDR3. The J gene is TRBJ2-5, the V gene TRBV30; D gene uncertain. V lost 0 bases and J 3 bases, leaving 2 bases between the germline ends. The length of the CDR3 is 11 residues. Germline assignment: CDR1 GTSNPN and CDR2 SVGIG (reference sequence). CDR3 region: CAWSVKETQYF. CDR3 bases: TGTGCCTGGAGTGTTAAAGAGACCCAGTACTTC.

The chain uses TRBV5-5 and TRBJ2-1; 12 bases match TRBD2. V dropped 3 bases and J dropped 0; count of bases not matched to a gene: 10. Germline values: CDR1 SGHKS, CDR2 YYEKEE (reference sequence). The CDR3 totals 19 residues. CDR3 amino acids: CASSYRTSGILSSYNEQFF. The CDR3 coding sequence is TGTGCCAGCAGCTACCGGACTAGCGGGATCCTAAGCTCCTACAATGAGCAGTTCTTC.

The chain has TRBV28 and TRBJ2-5; TRBD2 matches 15 bases. The germline V gene has CDR1 MDHEN and CDR2 SYDVKM. The V gene end was trimmed by 5 bases and the J gene end by 5 bases; junction bases not matched to a gene: 6. There are 16 residues in the CDR3. The CDR3 sequence is CASSKGTSGRHETQYF. CDR3 DNA sequence: TGTGCCAGCAGTAAGGGGACTAGCGGGAGGCACGAGACCCAGTACTTC.

The chain couples TRBV11-2 to TRBJ2-7, with 9 bases matching TRBD1. From germline, CDR1 is SGHAT and CDR2 FQNNGV. V was clipped by 5 bases and J by 3 bases; unmatched bases: 11. The CDR3 consists of 16 residues. This CDR3 reads CASSPLTGQGYYEQYF. CDR3 DNA: TGTGCCAGCAGCCCCTTGACGGGACAGGGATACTACGAGCAGTACTTC. Full variable domain (missing parts from reference TRBV11-2 and TRBJ2-7): EAGVAQSPRYKIIEKRQSVAFWCNPISGHATLYWYQQILGQGPKLLIQFQNNGVVDDSQLPKDRFSAERLKGVDSTLKIQPAKLEDSAVYLCASSPLTGQGYYEQYFGPGTRLTVT.